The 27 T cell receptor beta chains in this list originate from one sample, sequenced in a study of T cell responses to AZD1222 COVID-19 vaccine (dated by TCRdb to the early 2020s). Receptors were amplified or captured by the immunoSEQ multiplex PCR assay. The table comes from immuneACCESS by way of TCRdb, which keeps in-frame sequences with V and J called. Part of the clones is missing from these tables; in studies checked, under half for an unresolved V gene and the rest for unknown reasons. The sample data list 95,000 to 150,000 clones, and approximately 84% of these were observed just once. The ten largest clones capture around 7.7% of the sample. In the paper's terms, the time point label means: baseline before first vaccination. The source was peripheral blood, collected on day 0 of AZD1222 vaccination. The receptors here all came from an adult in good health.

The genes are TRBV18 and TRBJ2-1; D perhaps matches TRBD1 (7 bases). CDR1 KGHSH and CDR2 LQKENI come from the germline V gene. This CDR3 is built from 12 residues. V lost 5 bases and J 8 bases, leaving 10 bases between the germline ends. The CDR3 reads CASSDREDEQFF. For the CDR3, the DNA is TGTGCCAGCTCAGACAGGGAGGATGAGCAGTTCTTC.

CDR3 nucleotides: TGTGCCAGCACCCCGTCTGGGGGAGGTGAGCAGTTCTTC. Encoded protein: CASTPSGGGEQFF. The rearrangement joins TRBV6-5 to TRBJ2-1; D perhaps matches TRBD2 (6 bases). Germline V gene sequence: CDR1 MNHEY, CDR2 SVGAGI. V was cut by 7 bases and J by 9 bases, with 16 bases left in between. The CDR3 consists of 13 residues.

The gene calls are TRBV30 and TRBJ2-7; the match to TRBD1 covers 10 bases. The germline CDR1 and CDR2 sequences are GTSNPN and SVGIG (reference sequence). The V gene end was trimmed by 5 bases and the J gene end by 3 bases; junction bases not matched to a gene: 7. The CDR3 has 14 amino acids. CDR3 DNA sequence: TGTGCCTGGGGCCGGGACAGGGGTTTCTACGAGCAGTACTTC. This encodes CAWGRDRGFYEQYF.

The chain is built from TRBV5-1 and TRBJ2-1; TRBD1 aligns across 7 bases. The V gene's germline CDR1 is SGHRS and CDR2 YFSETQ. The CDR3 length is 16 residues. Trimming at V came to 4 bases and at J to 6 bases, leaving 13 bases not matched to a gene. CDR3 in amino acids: CASSQGTAQERNEQFF. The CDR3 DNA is TGCGCCAGCAGCCAGGGGACAGCTCAAGAACGCAATGAGCAGTTCTTC. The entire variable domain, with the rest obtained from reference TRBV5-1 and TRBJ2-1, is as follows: KAGVTQTPRYLIKTRGQQVTLSCSPISGHRSVSWYQQTPGQGLQFLFEYFSETQRNKGNFPGRFSGRQFSNSRSEMNVSTLELGDSALYLCASSQGTAQERNEQFFGPGTRLTVL.

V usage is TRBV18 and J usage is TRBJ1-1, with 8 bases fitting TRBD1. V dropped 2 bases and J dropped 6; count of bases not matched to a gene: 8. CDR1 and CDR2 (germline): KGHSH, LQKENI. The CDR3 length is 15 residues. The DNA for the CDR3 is TGTGCCAGCTCACCAGCTCCGGACAGGGTCGCTGAAGCTTTCTTT. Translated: CASSPAPDRVAEAFF.

The CDR3 reads CASGRGTEAFF. CDR3 sequence (DNA): TGTGCCAGCGGTCGGGGGACTGAAGCTTTCTTT. J is TRBJ1-1 and V is TRBV3-1 (or the pseudogene TRBV3-2); a possible D gene is TRBD1 (5 bases). The CDR3 is 11 amino acids. Germline V lookup: CDR1 LGHDT, CDR2 YNNKEL (reference sequence). V was pared by 8 bases and J by 5 bases, with 9 bases between.

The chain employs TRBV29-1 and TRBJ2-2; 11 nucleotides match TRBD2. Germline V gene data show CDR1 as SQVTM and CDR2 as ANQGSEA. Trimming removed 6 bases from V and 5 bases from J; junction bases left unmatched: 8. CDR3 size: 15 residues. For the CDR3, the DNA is TGCAGCGTGCGGTTAGCGGGGGGGAAGACCGGGGAGCTGTTTTTT. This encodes CSVRLAGGKTGELFF.

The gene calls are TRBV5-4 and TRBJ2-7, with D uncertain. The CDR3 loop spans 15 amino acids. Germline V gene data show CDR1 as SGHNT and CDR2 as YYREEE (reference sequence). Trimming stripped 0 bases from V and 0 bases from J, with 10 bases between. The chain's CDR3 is CASSLGLISSYEQYF. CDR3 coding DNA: TGTGCCAGCAGCTTGGGTTTGATAAGCTCCTACGAGCAGTACTTC.

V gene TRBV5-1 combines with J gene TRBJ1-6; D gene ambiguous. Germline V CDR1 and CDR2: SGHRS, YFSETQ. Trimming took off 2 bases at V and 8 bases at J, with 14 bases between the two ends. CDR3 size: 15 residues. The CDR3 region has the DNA TGCGCCAGCAGCTTACGAGACGGAGGGCATTCACCCCTCCACTTT. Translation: CASSLRDGGHSPLHF.

This chain's CDR3 is CAIRDPGQGASNEQFF. Here the CDR3 DNA reads TGTGCCATCAGGGACCCCGGACAGGGGGCGAGCAATGAGCAGTTCTTC. J is TRBJ2-1 and V is TRBV10-3, with TRBD1 matching 11 bases. The CDR3 spans 16 residues. With V trimmed by 6 bases and J by 6 bases, 10 bases remained unmatched. The V gene's germline CDR1 is ENHRY and CDR2 SYGVKD.

Here the CDR3 reads CASSPPGRQAYEQYF. The CDR3 bases are TGTGCCAGCTCTCCTCCAGGGCGGCAAGCTTACGAGCAGTACTTC. This rearrangement joins TRBV18 to TRBJ2-7; D might be TRBD1 (5 bases). Trimming left V 6 bases short and J 4 bases short, with 19 bases between. This CDR3 is 15 amino acids long. Germline values: CDR1 KGHSH, CDR2 LQKENI.

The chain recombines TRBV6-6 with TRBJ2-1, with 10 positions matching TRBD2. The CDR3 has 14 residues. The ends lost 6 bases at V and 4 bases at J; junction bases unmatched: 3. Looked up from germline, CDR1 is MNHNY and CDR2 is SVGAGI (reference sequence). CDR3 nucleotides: TGTGCCAGCAGAACTAGCGGGAATTACAATGAGCAGTTCTTC. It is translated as CASRTSGNYNEQFF.

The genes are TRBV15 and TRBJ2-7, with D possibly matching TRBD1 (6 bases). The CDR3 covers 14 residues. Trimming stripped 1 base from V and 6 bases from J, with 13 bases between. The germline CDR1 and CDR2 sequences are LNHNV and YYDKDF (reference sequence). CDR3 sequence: CATSRGGQGGEQYF. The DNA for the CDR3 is TGTGCCACCAGCAGAGGGGGGCAGGGCGGCGAGCAGTACTTC. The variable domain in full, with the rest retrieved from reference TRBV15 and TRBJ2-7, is DAMVIQNPRYQVTQFGKPVTLSCSQTLNHNVMYWYQQKSSQAPKLLFHYYDKDFNNEADTPDNFQSRRPNTSFCFLDIRSPGLGDTAMYLCATSRGGQGGEQYFGPGTRLTVT.

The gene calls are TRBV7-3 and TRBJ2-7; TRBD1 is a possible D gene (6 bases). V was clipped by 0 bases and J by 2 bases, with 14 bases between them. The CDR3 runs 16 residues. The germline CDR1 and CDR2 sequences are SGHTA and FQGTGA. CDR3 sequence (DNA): TGTGCCAGCAGCTTAACCAAGGACAGCCCACCCTACGAGCAGTACTTC. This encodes CASSLTKDSPPYEQYF.

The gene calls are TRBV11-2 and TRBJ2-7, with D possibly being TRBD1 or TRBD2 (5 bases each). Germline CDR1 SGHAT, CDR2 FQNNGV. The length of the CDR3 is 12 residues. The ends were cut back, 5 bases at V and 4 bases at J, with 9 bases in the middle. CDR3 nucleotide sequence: TGTGCCAGCAGCCGTGGGGGTTACGAGCAGTACTTC. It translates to CASSRGGYEQYF. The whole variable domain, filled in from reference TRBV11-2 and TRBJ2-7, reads EAGVAQSPRYKIIEKRQSVAFWCNPISGHATLYWYQQILGQGPKLLIQFQNNGVVDDSQLPKDRFSAERLKGVDSTLKIQPAKLEDSAVYLCASSRGGYEQYFGPGTRLTVT.

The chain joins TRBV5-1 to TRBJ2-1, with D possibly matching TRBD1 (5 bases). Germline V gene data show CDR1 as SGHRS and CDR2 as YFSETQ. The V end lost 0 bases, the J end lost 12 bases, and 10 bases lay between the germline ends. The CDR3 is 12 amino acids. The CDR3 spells CASSLASRGQFF. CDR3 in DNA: TGCGCCAGCAGCTTGGCCAGTAGGGGGCAGTTCTTC.

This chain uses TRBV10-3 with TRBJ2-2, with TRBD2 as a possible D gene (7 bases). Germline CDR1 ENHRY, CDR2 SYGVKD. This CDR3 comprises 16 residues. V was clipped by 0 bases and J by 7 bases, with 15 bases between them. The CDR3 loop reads CAISESWGGRGGELFF. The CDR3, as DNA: TGTGCCATCAGTGAGTCGTGGGGGGGCCGAGGCGGGGAGCTGTTTTTT.

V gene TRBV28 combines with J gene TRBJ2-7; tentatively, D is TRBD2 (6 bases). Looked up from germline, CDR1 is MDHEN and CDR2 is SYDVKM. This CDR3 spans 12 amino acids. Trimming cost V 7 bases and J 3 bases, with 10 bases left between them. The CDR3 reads CASTRGIYEQYF. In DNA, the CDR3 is TGTGCCAGCACTCGGGGGATCTACGAGCAGTACTTC.

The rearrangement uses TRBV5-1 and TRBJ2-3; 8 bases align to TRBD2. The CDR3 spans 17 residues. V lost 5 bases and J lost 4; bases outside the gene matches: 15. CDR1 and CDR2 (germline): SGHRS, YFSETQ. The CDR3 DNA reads TGCGCCAGCAGATTCGGAGGGAGCGCGGGAGGAGCAGATACGCAGTATTTT. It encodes CASRFGGSAGGADTQYF.

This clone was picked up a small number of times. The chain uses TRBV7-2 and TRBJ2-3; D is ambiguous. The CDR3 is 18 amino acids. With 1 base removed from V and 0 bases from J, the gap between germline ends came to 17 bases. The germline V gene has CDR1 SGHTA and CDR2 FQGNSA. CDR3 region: CASSLVLPGLVSTDTQYF. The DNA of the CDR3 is TGTGCCAGCAGCTTAGTCCTTCCTGGGCTAGTGAGCACAGATACGCAGTATTTT.

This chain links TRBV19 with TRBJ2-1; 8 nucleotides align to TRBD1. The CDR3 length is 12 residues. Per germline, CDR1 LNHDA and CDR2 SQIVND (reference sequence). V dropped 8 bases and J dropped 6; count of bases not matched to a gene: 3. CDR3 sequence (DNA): TGTGCCAGTCACGACAGGGGCAATGAGCAGTTCTTC. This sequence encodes CASHDRGNEQFF. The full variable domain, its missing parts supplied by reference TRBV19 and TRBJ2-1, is DGGITQSPKYLFRKEGQNVTLSCEQNLNHDAMYWYRQDPGQGLRLIYYSQIVNDFQKGDIAEGYSVSREKKESFPLTVTSAQKNPTAFYLCASHDRGNEQFFGPGTRLTVL.

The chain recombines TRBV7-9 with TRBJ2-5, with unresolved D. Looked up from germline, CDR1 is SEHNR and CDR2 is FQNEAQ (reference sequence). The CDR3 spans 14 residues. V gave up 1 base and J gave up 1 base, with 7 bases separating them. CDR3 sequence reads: CASSLDTFQETQYF. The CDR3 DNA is TGTGCCAGCAGCTTAGACACCTTCCAAGAGACCCAGTACTTC.

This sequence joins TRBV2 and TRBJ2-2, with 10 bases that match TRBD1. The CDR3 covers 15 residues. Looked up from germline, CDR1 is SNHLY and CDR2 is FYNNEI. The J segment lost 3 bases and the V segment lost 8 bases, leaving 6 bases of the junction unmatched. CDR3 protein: CASLRQGADTGELFF. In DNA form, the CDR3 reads TGTGCCAGCTTAAGACAGGGGGCGGACACCGGGGAGCTGTTTTTT.

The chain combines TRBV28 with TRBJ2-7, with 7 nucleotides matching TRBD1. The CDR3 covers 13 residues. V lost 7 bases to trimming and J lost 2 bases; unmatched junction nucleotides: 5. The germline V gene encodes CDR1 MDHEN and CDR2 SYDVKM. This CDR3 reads CASTRDSPYEQYF. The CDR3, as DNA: TGTGCCAGCACCCGGGACAGCCCCTACGAGCAGTACTTC. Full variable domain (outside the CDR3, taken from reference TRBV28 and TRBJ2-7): DVKVTQSSRYLVKRTGEKVFLECVQDMDHENMFWYRQDPGLGLRLIYFSYDVKMKEKGDIPEGYSVSREKKERFSLILESASTNQTSMYLCASTRDSPYEQYFGPGTRLTVT.

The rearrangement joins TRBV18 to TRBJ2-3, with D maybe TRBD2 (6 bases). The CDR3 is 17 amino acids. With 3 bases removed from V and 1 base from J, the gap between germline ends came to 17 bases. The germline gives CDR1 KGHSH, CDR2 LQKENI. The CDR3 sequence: CASSPASLSSGTDTQYF. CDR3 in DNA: TGTGCCAGCTCACCTGCGTCCTTATCTAGCGGCACAGATACGCAGTATTTT.

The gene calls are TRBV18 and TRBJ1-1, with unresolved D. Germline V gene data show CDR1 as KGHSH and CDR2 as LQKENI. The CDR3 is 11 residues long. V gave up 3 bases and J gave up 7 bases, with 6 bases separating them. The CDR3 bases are TGTGCCAGCTCACCGGGTAATGAAGCTTTCTTT. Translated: CASSPGNEAFF.

The CDR3 DNA is TGTGCCAGTAGTATACCGACCGGGGAGCTGTTTTTT. Translated, it gives CASSIPTGELFF. The chain combines TRBV19 with TRBJ2-2; no reliable D call. Germline loops: CDR1 LNHDA, CDR2 SQIVND (reference sequence). Trimming removed 2 bases from V and 5 bases from J, with 3 bases in between. CDR3 size: 12 residues.